These T cell receptor beta chains were read from a single sample in a study of metastatic and nonmetastatic thyroid tumors. TCRdb reanalyzed the PCR reads via MiXCR. The sample has 25,000 to 30,000 clones, roughly 4% seen once. Sequencing was carried out using blood. The receptors stem from a male donor with papillary thyroid cancer or a benign thyroid nodule (not recorded which). Some clones in this sample may be carry-over from other donors' samples. CDR3s include the opening cysteine and the closing phenylalanine or tryptophan. The D gene is left open where the match is weak. Clone size is given for some rows only: seen once, a few or many times, or a class if the clone is expanded.

d_call	v_call	clone_size	cdr3_length	j_call	cdr3_nt	cdr3_aa
-	TRBV5-1	many	14	TRBJ1-3	TGCGCCAGCAGCTTAGCAGGGACTGGAAACACCATATATTTT	CASSLAGTGNTIYF
-	TRBV5-1	many	15	TRBJ2-3	TGCGCCAGCAGCTTGGAACGGTTAGGCACAGATACGCAGTATTTT	CASSLERLGTDTQYF
-	TRBV10-1	many	16	TRBJ2-1	TGCGCCAGCAGTGAGTCCGTGACAGGTCCCACGGCTGAGCAGTTCTTC	CASSESVTGPTAEQFF
-	TRBV28	medium-sized	13	TRBJ1-1	TGTGCCAGCAGTTTCAGGGTGAACACTGAAGCTTTCTTT	CASSFRVNTEAFF
TRBD1	TRBV19	many	15	TRBJ2-5	TGTGCCAGTACGCGAGGGACAGATTCCGGAGAGACCCAGTACTTC	CASTRGTDSGETQYF
-	TRBV5-1	-	18	TRBJ2-7	TGCGCCAGCAGCTTGGTCCGGGACAGCGGGGCCCTGGGGTGCGAGCAGTACTTC	CASSLVRDSGALGCEQYF
-	TRBV3-1	few	15	TRBJ2-3	TGTGCCAGCAGCCAAGACCCGGGAGCCACGAATACGCAGTATTTT	CASSQDPGATNTQYF
-	TRBV4-3	many	16	TRBJ2-3	TGCGCCAGCAGCCAAGTCCGGAGAGGGAGCACAGATACGCAGTATTTT	CASSQVRRGSTDTQYF
-	TRBV30	many	13	TRBJ1-5	TGTGCCTGGGGGGACTACCCCAATCAGCCCCAGCATTTT	CAWGDYPNQPQHF
TRBD1	TRBV24-1	few	16	TRBJ2-5	TGTGCCACCAGTGATTCTGGACAGGTGTCCCTAGATACCCAGTACTTC	CATSDSGQVSLDTQYF
-	TRBV6-1	few	14	TRBJ2-1	TGTGCCAGCAGCGTGGGGGACCCGACAATAGAGCAGTTCTTC	CASSVGDPTIEQFF
TRBD1	TRBV12-3/TRBV12-4	few	15	TRBJ1-4	TGTGCCAGCAGAGCCAGGGGGCGTATTAATGAAAAACTGTTTTTT	CASRARGRINEKLFF
-	TRBV12-3/TRBV12-4	-	15	TRBJ1-4	TGTGCCAGAAGTCCCCCACGGCCCGTGGGGGAAAAACTGTCTTTT	CARSPPRPVGEKLSF
-	TRBV6-5	many	15	TRBJ2-1	TGTGCCAGCAGTTACTCACGAACATGGGACAATGAGCAGTTCTTC	CASSYSRTWDNEQFF
-	TRBV2	few	11	TRBJ2-5	TGTGCCAGCACAGGTGAAGAGACCCAGTACTTC	CASTGEETQYF
-	TRBV6-4	few	13	TRBJ1-2	TGTGCCAGCAGGGATGGACAGCTCTGTGGCTGCACCTTC	CASRDGQLCGCTF
TRBD2	TRBV15	few	13	TRBJ2-1	TGTGCCAGCTTAGCGGGGGGCACCGATGAGCAGTTCTTC	CASLAGGTDEQFF
TRBD2	TRBV6-1	-	18	TRBJ2-3	TGTGCCAGCAGTGGAGCCGGGACTAGCGGGAGTCGGACAGATACGCAGTATTTT	CASSGAGTSGSRTDTQYF
TRBD2	TRBV5-1	few	16	TRBJ2-2	TGCGCCAGCAGTACCCTGACTAGCGGTGGCACCGGGGAGCTGTTTTTT	CASSTLTSGGTGELFF
TRBD1	TRBV18	many	18	TRBJ2-6	TGTGCCAGCTCACCACGGGACAGGGGATTCTCTGGGGCCAACGTCCTGACTTTC	CASSPRDRGFSGANVLTF
-	TRBV11-2	many	12	TRBJ2-7	TGTGCCAGCAGGGGCAGCAAATACGAGCAGTACTTC	CASRGSKYEQYF
-	TRBV6-2/TRBV6-3	many	12	TRBJ2-7	TGTGCCAGCAGTCTACTCAAAGGCGAGCAGTACTTC	CASSLLKGEQYF
-	TRBV9	-	14	TRBJ2-2	TGTGCCAGCAGCGTAGATCAGCGGCCCGGGGAGCTGTTTTTT	CASSVDQRPGELFF
-	TRBV20-1	-	13	TRBJ1-1	TGCAGTGATAGAGCGGGGGGCGCGACTGAAGCCTTCTTT	CSDRAGGATEAFF
-	TRBV6-2/TRBV6-3	-	12	TRBJ1-2	TGTGCCAGCAGTTACGAAGGATGGGGCTACACCTTC	CASSYEGWGYTF
TRBD1	TRBV7-6	-	16	TRBJ1-6	TGTGCCAGCAGCCAACGACAGGGACAGGGAAGTTCACCCCTCCACTTT	CASSQRQGQGSSPLHF
-	TRBV20-1	few	13	TRBJ2-5	TGCAGTGCTAGAGACGGCGCAAAAGAGACCCAGTACTTC	CSARDGAKETQYF
-	TRBV6-1	medium-sized	12	TRBJ2-7	TGTGCCAGCAGCTCCGGGGGCTACGAGCAGTACTTC	CASSSGGYEQYF
TRBD2	TRBV11-1	few	14	TRBJ2-1	TGTGCCAGCAGCCCCCTACTAGCGGGAGATGAGCAGTTCTTC	CASSPLLAGDEQFF
-	TRBV2	-	13	TRBJ2-5	TGTGCCAGCAGTCGGGAGTTGGGGGAGACCCAGTACTTC	CASSRELGETQYF
-	TRBV5-4	many	15	TRBJ2-7	TGTGCCAGCACCCTCGCTGAGGGGCGCGTCGACGAGCAGTACTTC	CASTLAEGRVDEQYF
-	TRBV20-1	-	12	TRBJ1-1	TGCAGTGCTAAACGACAGGACATTGAAGCTTTCTTT	CSAKRQDIEAFF
TRBD1	TRBV10-3	-	14	TRBJ1-6	TGTGCCATCAGGGGACAGGGGTATAATTCACCCCTCCACTTT	CAIRGQGYNSPLHF
TRBD1	TRBV12-3/TRBV12-4	many	14	TRBJ1-4	TGTGCCAGCAGTAGAGACAGGGAAAGAGAAAAACTGTTTTTT	CASSRDREREKLFF
-	TRBV29-1	-	10	TRBJ1-1	TGCATCGGCGAGCAGTGGGAAGCTTTCTTT	CIGEQWEAFF
-	TRBV7-2	many	15	TRBJ2-2	TGTGCCAGCAGCCGTTCATACGCGAACACCGGGGAGCTGTTTTTT	CASSRSYANTGELFF
-	TRBV28	-	15	TRBJ1-5	TGTGCCAGCAGTTACTCAGGGAATAGCAATCAGCCCCAGCATTTT	CASSYSGNSNQPQHF
TRBD1	TRBV3-1	few	12	TRBJ2-3	TGTGCCAGCACCCCAGGGACAGGGATGACTATTTTT	CASTPGTGMTIF
TRBD1	TRBV9	few	15	TRBJ1-5	TGTGCCTGCAGCGTCGTCTTAGGGGGCGATCAGCCCCAGCATTTT	CACSVVLGGDQPQHF
-	TRBV7-9	few	16	TRBJ2-3	TGTGCCAGCAGCCAGGGGTTGGACGCGAGCACAGATACGCAGTATTTT	CASSQGLDASTDTQYF
TRBD1	TRBV28	few	15	TRBJ1-2	TGTGCCAGCAGAATGTTAGCAGGGGGAGGCTATGGCTACACCTTC	CASRMLAGGGYGYTF
-	TRBV4-1	many	12	TRBJ2-5	TGCGCCAGCAGCCTGGAGGGGGAGACCCAGTACTTC	CASSLEGETQYF
-	TRBV28	few	14	TRBJ1-2	TGTGCCAGCAGTTTCGGGGGCAGCTACTATGGCTACACCTTC	CASSFGGSYYGYTF
TRBD1	TRBV9	many	16	TRBJ2-1	TGTGCCAGCAGCGTAGAACAGGGGGGTACCTACAATGAGCAGTTCTTC	CASSVEQGGTYNEQFF
-	TRBV4-2	many	13	TRBJ2-2	TGTGCCAGCAGCCTAAACGCCGCCGGGGAGCTGTTTTTT	CASSLNAAGELFF
-	TRBV2	few	13	TRBJ2-3	TGTGCCAGCAGTGTATTGCGGAAAGATACGCAGTATTTT	CASSVLRKDTQYF
TRBD2	TRBV6-2/TRBV6-3	-	16	TRBJ2-5	TGTGCCAGCAGTTACTCGGGCCTAGCGGGCCGGGAGACCCAGTACTTC	CASSYSGLAGRETQYF
-	TRBV20-1	medium-sized	14	TRBJ2-7	TGCAGTGCTAGAGATCGGGCGGGAACCTACGAGCAGTACTTC	CSARDRAGTYEQYF
TRBD2	TRBV2	few	15	TRBJ2-1	TGTGCCAGCACCCGGACTAGCGGGAGTGGTAATGAGCAGTTCTTC	CASTRTSGSGNEQFF
TRBD2	TRBV3-1	few	15	TRBJ2-7	TGTGCCAGCAGCCAACAACCTAGCGGGAGTTACGAGCAGTACTTC	CASSQQPSGSYEQYF
-	TRBV12-3/TRBV12-4	few	13	TRBJ2-5	TGTGCCAGCGCACGCAGGGTAGTGGAGACCCAGTACTTC	CASARRVVETQYF